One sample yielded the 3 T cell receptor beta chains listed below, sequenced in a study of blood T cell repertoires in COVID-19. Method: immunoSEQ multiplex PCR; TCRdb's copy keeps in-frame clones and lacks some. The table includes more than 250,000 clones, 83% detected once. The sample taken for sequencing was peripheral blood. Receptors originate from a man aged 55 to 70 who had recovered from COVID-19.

In DNA form, the CDR3 reads TGTGCCAGCAGCCGACAGGGGGCGACTGGAAACACCATATATTTT. Translating it yields CASSRQGATGNTIYF. V and J are TRBV6-2 or TRBV6-3 and TRBJ1-3, with 10 bases that match TRBD1. Germline assignment: CDR1 MNHEY and CDR2 SVGEGT. This CDR3 is built from 15 residues. J gave up 2 bases and V 6 bases, and 4 bases lay outside the gene matches.

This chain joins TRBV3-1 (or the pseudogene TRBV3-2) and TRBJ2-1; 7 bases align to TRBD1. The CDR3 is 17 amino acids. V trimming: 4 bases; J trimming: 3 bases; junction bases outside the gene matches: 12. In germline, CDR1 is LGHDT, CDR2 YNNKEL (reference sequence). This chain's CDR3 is CASSRDPTGSVYNEQFF. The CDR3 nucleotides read TGTGCCAGCAGCCGCGATCCGACAGGGTCGGTCTACAATGAGCAGTTCTTC.

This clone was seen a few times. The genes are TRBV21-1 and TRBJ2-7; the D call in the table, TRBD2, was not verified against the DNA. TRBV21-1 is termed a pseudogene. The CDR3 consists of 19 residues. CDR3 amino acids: CASSLRKRTSGRKTYEQYF. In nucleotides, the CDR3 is TGTGCCAGCAGCCTTCGGAAACGGACTAGCGGGAGAAAGACCTACGAGCAGTACTTC.